This TCR beta chain was recorded in a study of neurological immune-mediated disorders. The wider study: Multiple sclerosis patients numbering some 34 comprised roughly 30 relapsing-remitting and 3 secondary progressive patients. Study outcomes and limitations: HTLV-1-associated myelopathy had the most TCR clonal expansion, while multiple sclerosis had the least, a level that fell below healthy controls. One related-CDR3 cluster, found by phylogenetic grouping, held repertoires of 18 of 34 multiple sclerosis patients and is a possible signature.

Trimming removed 5 bases at V and 2 bases at J, with 10 bases between. CDR1 MGHDK and CDR2 SYGVNS come from the germline V gene. The CDR3 has 14 residues. TCRdb called the 5' RACE reads again in MiXCR, with one record for every CDR3 protein. The sample comprises under 90,000 distinct CDR3 sequences, around 3.6% of which are singletons, and just under 3% rests with the top ten. This clonotype was found many times. Its antigen is undetermined. The unsorted libraries had their origin in 2 million PBMCs stored at -80 C. The sequencing input was PBMCs. The sequence derives from a woman aged 45-60 years with multiple sclerosis. V and J are TRBV25-1 and TRBJ1-5; no clear D. This chain's CDR3 is CASSPGVGNQPQHF. In nucleotides, the CDR3 is TGTGCCAGCAGTCCCGGAGTAGGCAATCAGCCCCAGCATTTT. Together with reference TRBV25-1 and TRBJ1-5, the CDR3 gives the full variable domain: EADIYQTPRYLVIGTGKKITLECSQTMGHDKMYWYQQDPGMELHLIHYSYGVNSTEKGDLSSESTVSRIRTEHFPLTLESARPSHTSQYLCASSPGVGNQPQHFGDGTRLSIL.